This entry lists 5 T cell receptor beta chains sequenced from one sample in a study of blood T cell repertoires in COVID-19. Method: immunoSEQ multiplex PCR; TCRdb's copy keeps in-frame clones and lacks some. The table has more than 100,000 clones, around 86% seen once. The specimen sequenced was peripheral blood. Every receptor here comes from a man aged 50 to 60 with active COVID-19.

The CDR3 loop reads CASSQAGAHEQYF. CDR3 coding DNA: TGCGCCAGCAGCCAAGCAGGGGCCCACGAGCAGTACTTC. The J gene is TRBJ2-7, the V gene TRBV4-1; possibly TRBD1 for D (6 bases). Trimming left V 1 base short and J 5 bases short, with 9 bases between. CDR3 length: 13 amino acids. The germline V gene encodes CDR1 MGHRA and CDR2 YSYEKL.

The gene calls are TRBV2 and TRBJ2-2; weak D call: TRBD1 (5 bases). Germline CDR1 SNHLY, CDR2 FYNNEI. CDR3 length equals 13 residues. Trimming shortened V by 8 bases and J by 2 bases, and 9 bases separated the two germline ends. The CDR3 loop is CASCTGNTGELFF. The DNA of the CDR3 is TGTGCCAGCTGCACAGGCAACACCGGGGAGCTGTTTTTT.

The J gene is TRBJ1-2, the V gene TRBV3-1 (or the pseudogene TRBV3-2), with 7 bases that match TRBD1. Germline V lookup: CDR1 LGHDT, CDR2 YNNKEL (reference sequence). The CDR3 is made up of 14 amino acids. V gave up 5 bases and J gave up 3 bases; unmatched junction bases: 6. The CDR3 sequence is CASSVRTGDYGYTF. The CDR3 DNA reads TGTGCCAGCAGCGTCCGTACAGGGGACTATGGCTACACCTTC.

The J gene is TRBJ1-4, the V gene TRBV5-6; D is uncertain. This CDR3 contains 12 residues. CDR1 is SGHDT, CDR2 YYEEEE, per germline. V lost 1 base to trimming and J lost 8 bases, with 6 bases between them. The CDR3 region is CASSLRSEKLFF. CDR3 nucleotide sequence: TGTGCCAGCAGCTTGCGGTCGGAAAAACTGTTTTTT.

J is TRBJ2-2 and V is TRBV5-4; 7 positions agree with TRBD2. Germline trimming cut 4 bases from V and 6 bases from J; bases unmatched to any gene: 12. CDR1 SGHNT and CDR2 YYREEE come from the germline V gene (reference sequence). The CDR3 consists of 16 residues. The CDR3: CASSLLAGFKPGELFF. Here the CDR3 DNA reads TGTGCCAGCAGCCTCTTAGCGGGTTTCAAACCCGGGGAGCTGTTTTTT.